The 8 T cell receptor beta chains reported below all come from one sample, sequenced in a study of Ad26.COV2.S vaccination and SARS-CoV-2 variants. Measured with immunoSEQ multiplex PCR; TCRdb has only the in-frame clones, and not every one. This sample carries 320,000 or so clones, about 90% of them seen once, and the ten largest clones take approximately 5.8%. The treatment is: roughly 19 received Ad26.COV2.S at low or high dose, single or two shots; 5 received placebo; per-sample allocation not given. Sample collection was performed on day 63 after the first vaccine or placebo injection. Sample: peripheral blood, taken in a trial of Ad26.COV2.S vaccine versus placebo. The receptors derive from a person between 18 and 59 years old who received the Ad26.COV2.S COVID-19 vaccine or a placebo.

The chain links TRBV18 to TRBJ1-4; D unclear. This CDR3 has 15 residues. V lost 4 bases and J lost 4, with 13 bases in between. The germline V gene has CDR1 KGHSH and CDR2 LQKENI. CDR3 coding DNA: TGTGCCAGCTCACGCCCAGCCAGAATTAATGAAAAACTGTTTTTT. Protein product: CASSRPARINEKLFF.

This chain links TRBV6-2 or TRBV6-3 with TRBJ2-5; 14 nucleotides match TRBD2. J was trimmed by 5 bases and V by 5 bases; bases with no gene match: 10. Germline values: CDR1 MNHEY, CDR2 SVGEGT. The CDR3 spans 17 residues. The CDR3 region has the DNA TGTGCCAGCAGTAAGGGACTAGCGGGGGCCCTCGGTGAGACCCAGTACTTC. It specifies CASSKGLAGALGETQYF.

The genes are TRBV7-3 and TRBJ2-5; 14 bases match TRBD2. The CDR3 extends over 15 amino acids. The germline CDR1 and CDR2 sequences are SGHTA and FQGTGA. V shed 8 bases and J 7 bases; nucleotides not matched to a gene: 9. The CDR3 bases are TGTGCCAGCGCCGGACTAGCGGGAGGCGAAGGGACCCAGTACTTC. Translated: CASAGLAGGEGTQYF.

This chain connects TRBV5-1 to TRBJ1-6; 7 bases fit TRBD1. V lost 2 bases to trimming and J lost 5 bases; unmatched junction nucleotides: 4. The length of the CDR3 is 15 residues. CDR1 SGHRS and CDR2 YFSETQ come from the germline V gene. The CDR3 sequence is CASSLQGSDNSPLHF. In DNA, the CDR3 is TGCGCCAGCAGCTTACAGGGGTCCGATAATTCACCCCTCCACTTT.

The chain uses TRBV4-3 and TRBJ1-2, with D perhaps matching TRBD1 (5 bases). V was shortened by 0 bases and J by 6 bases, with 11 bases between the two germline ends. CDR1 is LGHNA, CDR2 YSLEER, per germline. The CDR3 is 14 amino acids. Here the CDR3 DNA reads TGCGCCAGCAGCCAAGATTGGCAGGGTAATGGCTACACCTTC. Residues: CASSQDWQGNGYTF.

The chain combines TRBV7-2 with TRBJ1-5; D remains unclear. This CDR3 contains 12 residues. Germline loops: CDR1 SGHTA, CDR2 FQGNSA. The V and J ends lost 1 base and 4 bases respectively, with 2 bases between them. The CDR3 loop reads CASSLDNQPQHF. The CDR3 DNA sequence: TGTGCCAGCAGCTTAGATAATCAGCCCCAGCATTTT.

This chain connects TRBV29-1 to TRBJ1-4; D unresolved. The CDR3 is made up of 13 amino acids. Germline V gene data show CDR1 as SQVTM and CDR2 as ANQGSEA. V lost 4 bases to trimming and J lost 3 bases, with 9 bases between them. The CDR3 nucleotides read TGCAGCGTTGTAACAGCTCCTAATGAAAAACTGTTTTTT. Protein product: CSVVTAPNEKLFF. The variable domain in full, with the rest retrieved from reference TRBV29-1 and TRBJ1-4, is SAVISQKPSRDICQRGTSLTIQCQVDSQVTMMFWYRQQPGQSLTLIATANQGSEATYESGFVIDKFPISRPNLTFSTLTVSNMSPEDSSIYLCSVVTAPNEKLFFGSGTQLSVL.

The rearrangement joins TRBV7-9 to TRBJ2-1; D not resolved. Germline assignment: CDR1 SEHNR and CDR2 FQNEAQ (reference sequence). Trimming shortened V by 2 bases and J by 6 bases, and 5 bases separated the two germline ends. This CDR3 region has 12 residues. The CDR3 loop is CASSLSPNEQFF. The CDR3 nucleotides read TGTGCCAGCAGCTTAAGCCCCAATGAGCAGTTCTTC.